The clone carrying this T cell receptor beta chain was observed a single time. Sequencing was performed with immunoSEQ multiplex PCR; in TCRdb, only in-frame clones are kept and a portion is missing. The sample yields around 80,000 clones, 83% seen once. The data originate from a study of blood T cell repertoires in COVID-19. Study information: Sources were T cells, B-cell-depleted T cells, or PBMCs; the material itself was cDNA or gDNA.

Material: peripheral blood. The receptor was derived from a woman older than 75 with acute or convalescent COVID-19.

DNA for the CDR3: TGTGCCAGCAGCCAAGGACTGAATGGCTACACCTTC. It codes for CASSQGLNGYTF. This rearrangement joins TRBV3-1 (or the pseudogene TRBV3-2) to TRBJ1-2; D is undetermined. Germline V gene sequence: CDR1 LGHDT, CDR2 YNNKEL (reference sequence). The CDR3 totals 12 residues. V shed 1 base and J shed 6 bases, with 6 bases lying between them.